This T cell receptor beta chain was recovered during a study of cytomegalovirus exposure and HLA in healthy donors. Study background: The Caucasian-associated ancestry cluster held about 80% of 398 genotyped donors.

General study findings and limits: Despite most TCR sequences being rare, some public TCRs occurred in many donors.

As to this clone: Antigen: not known.

60 Vbeta and 13 Jbeta primers were used in PCR. This table comes from immunoSEQ multiplex PCR, and its TCRdb copy is limited to in-frame clones, with some not included. The sample holds approximately 170,000 clones, approximately 81% seen once. Germline CDR1 is LNHDA and CDR2 is SQIVND (reference sequence). The CDR3 loop spans 14 amino acids. The trim removed 5 bases at V and 7 bases at J, leaving 7 bases unmatched. The chain links TRBV19 to TRBJ1-4; TRBD1 aligns across 7 bases. The sample comprised PBMCs. This TCR was recovered from a male donor in good health and CMV-seronegative. The CDR3 sequence: CASSFQGDGEKLFF. In DNA, the CDR3 is TGTGCCAGTAGTTTTCAGGGGGACGGTGAAAAACTGTTTTTT.